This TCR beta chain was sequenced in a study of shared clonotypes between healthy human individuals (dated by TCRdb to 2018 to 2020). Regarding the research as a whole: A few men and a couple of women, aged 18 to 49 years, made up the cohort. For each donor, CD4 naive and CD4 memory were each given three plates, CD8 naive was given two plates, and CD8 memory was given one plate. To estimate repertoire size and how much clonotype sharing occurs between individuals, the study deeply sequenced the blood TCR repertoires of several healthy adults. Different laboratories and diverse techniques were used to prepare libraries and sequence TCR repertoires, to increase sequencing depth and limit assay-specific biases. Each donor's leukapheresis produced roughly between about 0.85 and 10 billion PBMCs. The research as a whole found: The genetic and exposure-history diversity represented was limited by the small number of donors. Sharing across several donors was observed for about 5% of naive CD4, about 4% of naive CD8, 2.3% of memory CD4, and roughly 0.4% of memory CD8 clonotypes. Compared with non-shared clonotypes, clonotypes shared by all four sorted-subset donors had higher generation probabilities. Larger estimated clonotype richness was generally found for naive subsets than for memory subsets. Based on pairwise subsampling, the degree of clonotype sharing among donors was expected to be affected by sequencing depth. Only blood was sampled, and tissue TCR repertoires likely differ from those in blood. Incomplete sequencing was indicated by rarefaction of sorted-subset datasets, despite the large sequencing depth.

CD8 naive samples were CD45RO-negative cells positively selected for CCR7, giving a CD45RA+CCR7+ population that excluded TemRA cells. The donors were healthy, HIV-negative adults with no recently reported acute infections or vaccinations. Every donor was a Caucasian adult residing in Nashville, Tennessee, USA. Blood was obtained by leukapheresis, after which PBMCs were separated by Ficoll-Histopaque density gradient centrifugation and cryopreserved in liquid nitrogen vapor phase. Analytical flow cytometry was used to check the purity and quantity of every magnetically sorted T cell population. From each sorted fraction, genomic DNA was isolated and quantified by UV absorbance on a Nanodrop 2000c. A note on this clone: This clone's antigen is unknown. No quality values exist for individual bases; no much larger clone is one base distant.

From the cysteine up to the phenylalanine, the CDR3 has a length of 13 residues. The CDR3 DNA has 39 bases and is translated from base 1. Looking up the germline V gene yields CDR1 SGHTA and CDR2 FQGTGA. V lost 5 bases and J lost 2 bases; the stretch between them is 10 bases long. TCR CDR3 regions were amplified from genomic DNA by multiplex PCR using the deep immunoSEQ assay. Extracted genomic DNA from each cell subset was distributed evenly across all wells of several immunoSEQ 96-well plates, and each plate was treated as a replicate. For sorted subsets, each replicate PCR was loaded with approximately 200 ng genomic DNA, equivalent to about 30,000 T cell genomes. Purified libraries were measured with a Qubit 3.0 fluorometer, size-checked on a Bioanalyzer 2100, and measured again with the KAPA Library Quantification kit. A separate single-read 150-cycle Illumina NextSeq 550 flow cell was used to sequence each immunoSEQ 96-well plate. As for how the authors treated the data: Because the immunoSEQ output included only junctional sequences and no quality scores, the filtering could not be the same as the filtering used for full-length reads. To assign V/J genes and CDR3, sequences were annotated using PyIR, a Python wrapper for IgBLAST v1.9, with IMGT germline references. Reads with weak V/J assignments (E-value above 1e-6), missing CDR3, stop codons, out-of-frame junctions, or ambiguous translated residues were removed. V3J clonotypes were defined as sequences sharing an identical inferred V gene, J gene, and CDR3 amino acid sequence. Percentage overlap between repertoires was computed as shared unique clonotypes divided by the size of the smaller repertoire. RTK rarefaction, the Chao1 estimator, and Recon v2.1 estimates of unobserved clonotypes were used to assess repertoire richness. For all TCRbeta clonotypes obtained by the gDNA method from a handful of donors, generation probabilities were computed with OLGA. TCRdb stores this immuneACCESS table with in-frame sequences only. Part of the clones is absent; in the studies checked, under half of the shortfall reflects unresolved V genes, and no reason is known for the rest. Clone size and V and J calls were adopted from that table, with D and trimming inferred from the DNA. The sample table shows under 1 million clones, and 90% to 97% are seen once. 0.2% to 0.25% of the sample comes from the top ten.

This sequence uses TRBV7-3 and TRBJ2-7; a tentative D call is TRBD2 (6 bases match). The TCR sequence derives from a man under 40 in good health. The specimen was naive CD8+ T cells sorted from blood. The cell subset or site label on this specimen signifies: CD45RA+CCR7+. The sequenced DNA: TGTGCCAGCAGCCACGGAGGGGCCTACGAGCAGTACTTC. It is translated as CASSHGGAYEQYF.